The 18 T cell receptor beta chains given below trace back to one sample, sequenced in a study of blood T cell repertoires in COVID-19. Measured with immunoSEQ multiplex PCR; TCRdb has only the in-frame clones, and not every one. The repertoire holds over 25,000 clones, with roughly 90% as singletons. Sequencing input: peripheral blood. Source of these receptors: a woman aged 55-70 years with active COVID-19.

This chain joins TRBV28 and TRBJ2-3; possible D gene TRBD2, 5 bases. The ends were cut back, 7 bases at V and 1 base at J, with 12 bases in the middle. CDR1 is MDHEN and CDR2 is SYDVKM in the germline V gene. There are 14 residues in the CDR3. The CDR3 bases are TGTGCCAGCAACTCGATTAGCGGCACAGATACGCAGTATTTT. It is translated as CASNSISGTDTQYF.

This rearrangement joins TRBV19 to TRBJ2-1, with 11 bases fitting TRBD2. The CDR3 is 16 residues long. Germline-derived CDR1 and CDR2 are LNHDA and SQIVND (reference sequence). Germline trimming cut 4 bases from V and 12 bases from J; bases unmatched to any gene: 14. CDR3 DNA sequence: TGTGCCAGTAGTACCGTACTAGCGGGAGAGGGAGTGGCGCAGTTCTTC. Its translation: CASSTVLAGEGVAQFF.

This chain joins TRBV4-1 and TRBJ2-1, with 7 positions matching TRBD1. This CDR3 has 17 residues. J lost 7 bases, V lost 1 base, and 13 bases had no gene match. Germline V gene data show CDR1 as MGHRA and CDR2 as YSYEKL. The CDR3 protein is CASSQGARGKVGNEQFF. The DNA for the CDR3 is TGCGCCAGCAGCCAAGGGGCCAGGGGGAAGGTAGGGAATGAGCAGTTCTTC.

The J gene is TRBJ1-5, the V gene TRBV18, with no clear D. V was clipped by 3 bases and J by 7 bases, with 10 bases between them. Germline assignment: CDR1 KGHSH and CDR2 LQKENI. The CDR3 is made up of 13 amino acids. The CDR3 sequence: CASSPDPRQPQHF. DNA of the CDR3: TGTGCCAGCTCACCCGATCCGAGGCAGCCCCAGCATTTT.

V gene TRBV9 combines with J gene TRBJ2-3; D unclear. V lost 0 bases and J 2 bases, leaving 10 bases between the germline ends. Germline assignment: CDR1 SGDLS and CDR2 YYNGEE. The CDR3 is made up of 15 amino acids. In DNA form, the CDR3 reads TGTGCCAGCAGCGTAGGGGTAGCCGACACAGATACGCAGTATTTT. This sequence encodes CASSVGVADTDTQYF.

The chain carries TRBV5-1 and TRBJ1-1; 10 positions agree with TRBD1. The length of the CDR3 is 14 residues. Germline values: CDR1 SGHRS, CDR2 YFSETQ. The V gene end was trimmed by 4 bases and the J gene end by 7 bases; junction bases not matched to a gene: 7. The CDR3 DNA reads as TGCGCCAGCAGCGGGACAGGGGCCGCGGGTGAAGCTTTCTTT. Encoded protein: CASSGTGAAGEAFF.

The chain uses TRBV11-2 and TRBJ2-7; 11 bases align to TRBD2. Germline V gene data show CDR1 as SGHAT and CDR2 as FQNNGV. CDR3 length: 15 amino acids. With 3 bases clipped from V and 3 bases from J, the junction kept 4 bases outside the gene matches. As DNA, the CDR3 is TGTGCCAGCAGCTTTAGCGGGAGGGCTATCTACGAGCAGTACTTC. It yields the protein CASSFSGRAIYEQYF.

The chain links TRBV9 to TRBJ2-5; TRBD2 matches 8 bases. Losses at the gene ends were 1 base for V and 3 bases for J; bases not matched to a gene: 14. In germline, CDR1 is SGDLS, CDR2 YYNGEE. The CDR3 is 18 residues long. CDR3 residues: CASSVTSGGTTEKETQYF. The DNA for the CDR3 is TGTGCCAGCAGCGTAACCTCGGGAGGGACTACCGAAAAAGAGACCCAGTACTTC.

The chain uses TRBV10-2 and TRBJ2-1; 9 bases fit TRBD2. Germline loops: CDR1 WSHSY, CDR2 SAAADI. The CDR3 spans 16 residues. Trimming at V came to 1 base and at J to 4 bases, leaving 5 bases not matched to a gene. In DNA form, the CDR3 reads TGCGCCAGCAGTGAGTTGGCTAGCGGGATATACAATGAGCAGTTCTTC. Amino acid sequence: CASSELASGIYNEQFF.

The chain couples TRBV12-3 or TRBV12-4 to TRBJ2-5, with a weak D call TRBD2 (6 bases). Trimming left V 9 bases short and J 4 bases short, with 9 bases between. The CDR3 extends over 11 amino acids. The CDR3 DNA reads TGTGCCAGTGGGCGGGGAGAGACCCAGTACTTC. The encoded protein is CASGRGETQYF.

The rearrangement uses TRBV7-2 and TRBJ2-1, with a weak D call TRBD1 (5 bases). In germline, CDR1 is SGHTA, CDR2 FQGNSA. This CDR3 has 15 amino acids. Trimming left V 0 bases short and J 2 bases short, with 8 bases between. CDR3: CASSLASGPYNEQFF. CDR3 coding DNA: TGTGCCAGCAGCTTAGCGTCAGGGCCCTACAATGAGCAGTTCTTC.

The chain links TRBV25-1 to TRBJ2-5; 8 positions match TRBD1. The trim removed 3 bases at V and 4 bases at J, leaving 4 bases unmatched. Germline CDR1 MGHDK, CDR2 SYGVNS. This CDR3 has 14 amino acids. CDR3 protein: CASSDRTGRETQYF. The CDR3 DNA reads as TGTGCCAGCAGTGACAGGACAGGGAGAGAGACCCAGTACTTC.

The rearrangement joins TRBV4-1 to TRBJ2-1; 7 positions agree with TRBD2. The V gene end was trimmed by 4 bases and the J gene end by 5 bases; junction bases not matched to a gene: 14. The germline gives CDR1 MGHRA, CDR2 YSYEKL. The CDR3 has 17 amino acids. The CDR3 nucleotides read TGCGCCAGCAGCCTCACACGCCAGCGGGATCTTCACAATGAGCAGTTCTTC. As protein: CASSLTRQRDLHNEQFF.

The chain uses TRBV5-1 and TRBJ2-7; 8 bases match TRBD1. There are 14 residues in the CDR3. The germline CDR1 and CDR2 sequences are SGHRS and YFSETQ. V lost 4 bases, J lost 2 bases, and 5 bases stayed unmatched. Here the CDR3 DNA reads TGCGCCAGCAGCGTGACAGGGGACGCCTACGAGCAGTACTTC. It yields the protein CASSVTGDAYEQYF.

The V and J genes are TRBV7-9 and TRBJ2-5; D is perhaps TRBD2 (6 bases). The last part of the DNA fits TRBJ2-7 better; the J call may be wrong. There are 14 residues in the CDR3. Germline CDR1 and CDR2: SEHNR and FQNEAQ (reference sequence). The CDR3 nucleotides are TGTGCCAGCAGCTTTCGGGAGACCTCCTACGAGCAGTACTTC. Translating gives CASSFRETSYEQYF.

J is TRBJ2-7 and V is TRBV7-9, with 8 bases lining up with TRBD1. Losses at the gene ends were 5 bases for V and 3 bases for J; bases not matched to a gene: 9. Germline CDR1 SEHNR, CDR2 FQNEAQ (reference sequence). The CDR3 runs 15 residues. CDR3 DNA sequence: TGTGCCAGCAGCCGGGCCGGGACAGGAGTCTACGAGCAGTACTTC. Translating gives CASSRAGTGVYEQYF.

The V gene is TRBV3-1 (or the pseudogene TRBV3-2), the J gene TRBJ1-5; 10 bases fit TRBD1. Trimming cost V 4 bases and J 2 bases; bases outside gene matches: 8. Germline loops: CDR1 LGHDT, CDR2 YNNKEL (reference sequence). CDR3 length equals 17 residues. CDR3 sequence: CASSRGQGDGRNQPQHF. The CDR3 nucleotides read TGTGCCAGCAGCCGAGGACAGGGGGACGGGCGCAATCAGCCCCAGCATTTT.

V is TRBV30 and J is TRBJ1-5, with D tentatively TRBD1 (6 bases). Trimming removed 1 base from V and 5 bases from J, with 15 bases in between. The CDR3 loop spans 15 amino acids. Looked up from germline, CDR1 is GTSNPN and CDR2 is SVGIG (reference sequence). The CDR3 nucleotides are TGTGCCTGGAGTGGAACCCTGACAGGTGATCAGCCCCAGCATTTT. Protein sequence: CAWSGTLTGDQPQHF.